The 4 T cell receptor beta chains listed next were all sequenced from one sample in a study of T cell changes during pregnancy in multiple sclerosis. Here immunoSEQ multiplex PCR was the method, and the copy in TCRdb shows in-frame clones only, minus some. This table holds about 99,000 clones, 80% to 95% found once. Material: peripheral blood, obtained after pregnancy. The receptors originated from a female donor with multiple sclerosis, enrolled in a pregnancy study.

J is TRBJ2-7 and V is TRBV30; D gene unclear. Trimming took off 0 bases at V and 5 bases at J, with 11 bases between the two ends. The CDR3 consists of 13 residues. Germline-derived CDR1 and CDR2 are GTSNPN and SVGIG (reference sequence). The CDR3 bases are TGTGCCTGGAGTGTACCACCTCGGGACGAGCAGTACTTC. Translation gives CAWSVPPRDEQYF. Complete variable domain (other parts from reference TRBV30 and TRBJ2-7): SQTIHQWPATLVQPVGSPLSLECTVEGTSNPNLYWYRQAAGRGLQLLFYSVGIGQISSEVPQNLSASRPQDRQFILSSKKLLLSDSGFYLCAWSVPPRDEQYFGPGTRLTVT.

The chain carries TRBV7-2 and TRBJ1-1, with D possibly being TRBD1 (5 bases). Trimming cost V 2 bases and J 6 bases, with 10 bases left between them. CDR3 length: 13 residues. The germline CDR1 and CDR2 sequences are SGHTA and FQGNSA. Written as DNA, the CDR3 is TGTGCCAGCAGCTTAACAAGGGGCGCTGAAGCTTTCTTT. As protein: CASSLTRGAEAFF.

The chain carries TRBV11-3 and TRBJ2-5, with D tentatively TRBD2 (5 bases). The CDR3 sequence is 15 residues long. Trimming stripped 1 base from V and 2 bases from J, with 11 bases between. From germline, CDR1 is SGHNT and CDR2 YENEEA. The CDR3, as DNA: TGTGCCAGCAGCTTAGGAAGGACGGGGCAAGAGACCCAGTACTTC. Residues: CASSLGRTGQETQYF.

The chain recombines TRBV7-6 with TRBJ1-3; 7 bases match TRBD1. The CDR3 is 16 residues long. The V gene end was trimmed by 3 bases and the J gene end by 2 bases; junction bases not matched to a gene: 7. The germline V gene has CDR1 SGHVS and CDR2 FNYEAQ. The chain's CDR3 is CASSFQAGGAGNTIYF. For the CDR3, the DNA is TGTGCCAGCAGCTTTCAGGCAGGGGGTGCTGGAAACACCATATATTTT.